This T cell receptor (beta chain) was captured in a study of post-analysis software for immune sequencing data. Looking at the study overall: Included among the disease courses, which were recorded for the cohort, were relapsing-remitting, secondary progressive and progressive-relapsing multiple sclerosis.

Whole-study results and caveats: TRBV5-6, TRBV5-1 and TRBV20-1 belonged to a set of roughly five TRBV segments that were more frequent in patients than controls. Clustering by F measure revealed strong co-clustering among samples prepared together in one batch. Controls had significantly higher normalized Chao1 diversity than multiple sclerosis patients.

Libraries were made from TCR beta cDNA, and they carried unique molecular identifiers. The source material, about 0.95 to 10 million T cells, gave rise to about 520,000 cDNA molecules. TCRdb re-called the PCR reads with MiXCR, one entry per CDR3 protein. The sample consists of about 500,000 distinct CDR3 sequences, nearly 45% of them appearing once. Germline trimming cut 3 bases from V and 4 bases from J; bases unmatched to any gene: 2. CDR1 is LNHDA and CDR2 is SQIVND in the germline V gene (reference sequence). The CDR3 length is 13 residues. This clonotype was counted a few times. What it recognizes is unknown.

This sequence originates from a girl aged 5-17 years with multiple sclerosis. The chain links TRBV19 to TRBJ1-2; 7 bases align to TRBD1. Input material: blood. The CDR3 DNA reads as TGTGCCAGTAGTATTAGGGGGCTCTATGGCTACACCTTC. Translated: CASSIRGLYGYTF.